The clone carrying this T cell receptor beta chain was observed a handful of times. This entry comes from a study of T-cell reconstitution after alpha-beta-depleted transplantation in children. Preparing the TCRbeta library involved the use of unique molecular identifiers. TCRdb re-derived calls from the PCR reads in MiXCR, one entry per CDR3 protein. The sample contains a few hundred thousand distinct CDR3 sequences, around a tenth of which appear only once. This CDR3 spans 13 amino acids. V lost 7 bases to trimming and J lost 6 bases, with 16 bases between them. Per the germline V gene, CDR1 is SQVTM and CDR2 is ANQGSEA.

V and J are TRBV29-1 and TRBJ2-1; possibly TRBD2 for D (5 bases). The receptor was derived from a human donor who donated a stem cell graft to a child with acute lymphoblastic leukemia. This specimen was PBMCs from the stem cell graft donor, taken from the stem cell graft. DNA of the CDR3: TGCAGCGCAAGAATGACTACCCGCAATGAGCAGTTCTTC. Its protein is CSARMTTRNEQFF.